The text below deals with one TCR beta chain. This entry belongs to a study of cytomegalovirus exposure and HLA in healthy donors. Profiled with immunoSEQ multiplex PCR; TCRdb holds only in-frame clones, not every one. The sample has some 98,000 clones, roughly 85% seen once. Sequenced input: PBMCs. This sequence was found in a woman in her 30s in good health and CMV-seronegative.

The CDR3 loop is CASSASGTSGRVGDTQYF. Written as DNA, the CDR3 is TGTGCCAGCAGCGCCTCCGGGACTAGCGGGAGGGTAGGAGATACGCAGTATTTT. The chain recombines TRBV9 with TRBJ2-3, with 16 bases fitting TRBD2. Per germline, CDR1 SGDLS and CDR2 YYNGEE. V was clipped by 3 bases and J by 5 bases; unmatched bases: 9. The CDR3 sequence is 18 residues long.